This T cell receptor (beta chain) came from a study of shared clonotypes between healthy human individuals. Background on the study: Each donor's CD8 memory used one plate, CD8 naive two, each CD4 subset three.

Deep-level running was used for the assay. Source study methods: Sequence data from immunoSEQ were junction-only and lacked quality scores; consequently, filtering differed. Generated by immunoSEQ multiplex PCR, the TCRdb table keeps only in-frame clones and is missing some. The V and J calls and clone size come from that table; D and trimming were worked out from the DNA. The table lists 2 million to 2.5 million clones, 90% to 96% of them singletons. The germline V and J ends were trimmed by 1 base and 0 bases, with 7 bases remaining between them. Per germline, CDR1 SGHTA and CDR2 FQGNSA. The CDR3 consists of 15 residues. On this clone itself: Its antigen is currently unknown. This specimen includes other DNA sequences encoding the same CDR3.

Study outcomes and limitations: Relative to clonotypes present in all four donors, those not shared had lower generation probabilities.

The TCR was taken from a man younger than 35 in good health. The J gene is TRBJ1-3, the V gene TRBV7-2; D is ambiguous. Sequences were obtained from naive CD4+ T cells sorted from blood. Subset denoted: CD45RA+ positively selected. CDR3 DNA: TGTGCCAGCAGCTTAGACCGCAGCTCTGGAAACACCATATATTTT. It is translated as CASSLDRSSGNTIYF.